This passage covers 29 T cell receptor beta chains from one sample sequenced in a study of blood T cells in healthy people across ages. Together with a sample-barcoded 5' primer, a J-beta primer mix was included in a second PCR lasting about 6 to 12 cycles. TCRdb analysed the 5' RACE reads with MiXCR anew, one entry per CDR3 protein. This table has roughly 1,700,000 distinct CDR3 sequences, under 30% appearing once. The sequenced sample was blood. The source of these receptors is a woman aged 25 to 39 in good health.

This chain joins TRBV20-1 and TRBJ1-1, with D possibly matching TRBD1 (6 bases). Germline V CDR1 and CDR2: DFQATT, SNEGSKA (reference sequence). Trimming removed 2 bases from V and 3 bases from J, with 10 bases in between. The CDR3 totals 13 residues. The CDR3 loop reads CSARQGTDTEAFF. As DNA, the CDR3 is TGCAGTGCTAGACAGGGGACGGACACTGAAGCTTTCTTT.

There are a few counts of this clonotype. The chain carries TRBV7-9 and TRBJ1-1; TRBD1 might be the D (6 bases). CDR1 is SEHNR and CDR2 is FQNEAQ in the germline V gene (reference sequence). CDR3 size: 15 residues. V was cut by 4 bases and J by 0 bases, with 12 bases left in between. Here the CDR3 reads CASSSWDILNTEAFF. CDR3 nucleotide sequence: TGTGCCAGCAGCTCTTGGGACATTCTGAACACTGAAGCTTTCTTT. The full variable domain, its missing parts supplied by reference TRBV7-9 and TRBJ1-1, is DTGVSQNPRHKITKRGQNVTFRCDPISEHNRLYWYRQTLGQGPEFLTYFQNEAQLEKSRLLSDRFSAERPKGSFSTLEIQRTEQGDSAMYLCASSSWDILNTEAFFGQGTRLTVV.

V is TRBV5-1 and J is TRBJ2-1; 11 nucleotides line up with TRBD2. Germline CDR1 and CDR2: SGHRS and YFSETQ. Unmatched junction bases numbered 6, after V lost 5 bases and J lost 5 bases. CDR3 length equals 15 residues. The CDR3 bases are TGCGCCAGCAGGCCGACTAGCGGGGCCAACAATGAGCAGTTCTTC. Protein product: CASRPTSGANNEQFF.

CDR3 DNA sequence: TGTGCCAGCAGCCAAGGTCAACGGGGGCGCACAGATACGCAGTATTTT. Residues: CASSQGQRGRTDTQYF. The rearrangement uses TRBV3-1 and TRBJ2-3, with D perhaps matching TRBD1 or TRBD2 (6 bases each). CDR1 is LGHDT, CDR2 YNNKEL, per germline (reference sequence). V lost 1 base to trimming and J lost 1 base, with 12 bases between them. This CDR3 contains 16 residues.

V is TRBV5-1 and J is TRBJ1-1, with D tentatively TRBD1 (6 bases). CDR1 SGHRS and CDR2 YFSETQ come from the germline V gene. Trimming left V 1 base short and J 0 bases short, with 13 bases between. The CDR3 length is 16 residues. The CDR3 is CASSLKQGLMNTEAFF. The CDR3 bases are TGCGCCAGCAGCTTGAAACAGGGACTAATGAACACTGAAGCTTTCTTT.

The V and J genes are TRBV2 and TRBJ2-3, with D perhaps matching TRBD2 (7 bases). Trimming cost V 3 bases and J 8 bases, with 15 bases left between them. The CDR3 has 14 residues. Germline CDR1 is SNHLY and CDR2 is FYNNEI. Here the CDR3 DNA reads TGTGCCAGCAGTGATTCGGGGGGCGGAGGTACGCAGTATTTT. As protein: CASSDSGGGGTQYF. Variable domain in full (rest from reference TRBV2 and TRBJ2-3): EPEVTQTPSHQVTQMGQEVILRCVPISNHLYFYWYRQILGQKVEFLVSFYNNEISEKSEIFDDQFSVERPDGSNFTLKIRSTKLEDSAMYFCASSDSGGGGTQYFGPGTRLTVL.

Regarding this clonotype: Given a much more abundant clone one base away, this may be a read error. The rearrangement links TRBV29-1 to TRBJ2-5; TRBD1 matches 9 bases. The DNA end lines up better with TRBJ2-7; the J call may be wrong. The germline CDR1 and CDR2 sequences are SQVTM and ANQGSEA. The CDR3 runs to 12 residues. CDR3 nucleotides: TGCAGCGTCCGGGACAGGGAAGGCGAGCAGTACTTC. It translates to CSVRDREGEQYF.

This clonotype was observed a handful of times. Relative to the germline gene, one junction end is altered; a read error may explain this. The J gene is TRBJ2-3, the V gene TRBV11-2; D not resolved. This CDR3 has 13 amino acids. Germline CDR1 and CDR2: SGHAT and FQNNGV. The DNA for the CDR3 is TGTGCCGGCAGCTTATATTGGACAGATACGCAGTATTTT. Translation: CAGSLYWTDTQYF.

In this sample, this clonotype turned up a few times. This chain joins TRBV15 and TRBJ2-1; 9 positions match TRBD2. The CDR3 has 13 residues. Trimming took 5 bases from V and 8 from J; bases not matched to a gene: 4. Germline V lookup: CDR1 LNHNV, CDR2 YYDKDF (reference sequence). CDR3 nucleotides: TGTGCCACCAGCCCCGGGACTAGCTATGAGCAGTTCTTC. It specifies CATSPGTSYEQFF.

The V and J genes are TRBV20-1 and TRBJ2-1, with D perhaps matching TRBD2 (6 bases). V was clipped by 6 bases and J by 2 bases, with 14 bases between them. CDR3 length: 14 amino acids. Per germline, CDR1 DFQATT and CDR2 SNEGSKA (reference sequence). CDR3 bases: TGCAGTGCGACACCGGGAGTGGCCTACAATGAGCAGTTCTTC. Its protein product is CSATPGVAYNEQFF.

Points on this clonotype: Its ends do not fully match the called genes, so a read error is possible. As DNA, the CDR3 is TGTGCCAGCAGCGTGACTAGTTTTGGCTACGATGAGCAGTTCTTC. Translating gives CASSVTSFGYDEQFF. The V and J genes are TRBV9 and TRBJ2-1; maybe TRBD2 (6 bases). The CDR3 runs 15 residues. Germline-derived CDR1 and CDR2 are SGDLS and YYNGEE.

This clonotype was observed a handful of times. This chain links TRBV11-2 with TRBJ2-4; 10 positions match TRBD1. The V gene end was trimmed by 8 bases and the J gene end by 13 bases; junction bases not matched to a gene: 20. The CDR3 covers 16 residues. The germline V gene encodes CDR1 SGHAT and CDR2 FQNNGV. Here the CDR3 DNA reads TGTGCCAGCTCGAGCACCGGACAGGGGGAGATCAATGAGCAGTACTTC. Amino acids: CASSSTGQGEINEQYF.

The genes are TRBV5-1 and TRBJ2-5; D perhaps matches TRBD2 (6 bases). CDR1 is SGHRS, CDR2 YFSETQ, per germline. The CDR3 covers 14 residues. V was clipped by 3 bases and J by 11 bases, with 20 bases between them. The chain's CDR3 is CASSWDAGSGEQYF. As DNA, the CDR3 is TGCGCCAGCAGCTGGGATGCAGGGTCGGGGGAGCAGTACTTC. The whole variable domain, filled in from reference TRBV5-1 and TRBJ2-5, reads KAGVTQTPRYLIKTRGQQVTLSCSPISGHRSVSWYQQTPGQGLQFLFEYFSETQRNKGNFPGRFSGRQFSNSRSEMNVSTLELGDSALYLCASSWDAGSGEQYFGPGTRLLVL.

J is TRBJ2-5 and V is TRBV20-1; maybe TRBD2 (6 bases). Deletions cut 0 bases from V and 6 bases from J, with 17 bases between. The CDR3 is made up of 15 amino acids. The germline gives CDR1 DFQATT, CDR2 SNEGSKA (reference sequence). This CDR3 reads CSARELEGIPQTQYF. As DNA, the CDR3 is TGCAGTGCTAGAGAGTTGGAGGGCATTCCGCAGACCCAGTACTTC.

The rearrangement links TRBV2 to TRBJ2-6; D is uncertain. Germline-derived CDR1 and CDR2 are SNHLY and FYNNEI. CDR3 length: 15 amino acids. Between the trimmed V and J ends, which lost 2 bases and 1 base, there was a span of 6 bases. The chain's CDR3 is CASSELGSGANVLTF. In nucleotides, the CDR3 is TGTGCCAGCAGTGAATTGGGGTCTGGGGCCAACGTCCTGACTTTC.

This clonotype was seen a few times. The V and J genes are TRBV12-5 and TRBJ1-2; TRBD1 aligns across 8 bases. Losses at the gene ends were 6 bases for V and 1 base for J; bases not matched to a gene: 7. This CDR3 has 15 amino acids. CDR1 and CDR2 (germline): LGHNT, FRNRAP. The CDR3 spells CASGSDRGHNYGYTF. In DNA form, the CDR3 reads TGTGCTAGTGGCTCCGACAGGGGCCATAACTATGGCTACACCTTC.

This clonotype appeared many times. The chain is built from TRBV2 and TRBJ1-2; 7 nucleotides agree with TRBD1. The trim removed 4 bases at V and 4 bases at J, leaving 3 bases unmatched. The CDR3 consists of 13 residues. CDR1 is SNHLY, CDR2 FYNNEI, per germline. The CDR3 spells CASSGQGLYGYTF. In DNA, the CDR3 is TGTGCCAGCAGTGGACAGGGCCTCTATGGCTACACCTTC. Full variable domain (missing parts from reference TRBV2 and TRBJ1-2): EPEVTQTPSHQVTQMGQEVILRCVPISNHLYFYWYRQILGQKVEFLVSFYNNEISEKSEIFDDQFSVERPDGSNFTLKIRSTKLEDSAMYFCASSGQGLYGYTFGSGTRLTVV.

This clonotype turned up a few times. The chain uses TRBV20-1 and TRBJ2-3, with 9 bases aligning to TRBD2. CDR1 is DFQATT, CDR2 SNEGSKA, per germline (reference sequence). The CDR3 runs to 15 residues. J was trimmed by 9 bases and V by 6 bases; bases with no gene match: 16. The CDR3 DNA follows: TGCAGTGCGGGGGAGGCGCGGGAGGGCCCCCGAACGCAGTATTTT. The encoded protein is CSAGEAREGPRTQYF.

This chain links TRBV12-3 or TRBV12-4 with TRBJ1-1; D uncertain. This CDR3 contains 14 residues. Trimming cost V 1 base and J 1 base, with 7 bases left between them. The CDR3 sequence: CASSLGPPNTEAFF. The CDR3 coding sequence is TGTGCCAGCAGTTTAGGCCCGCCGAACACTGAAGCTTTCTTT.

V is TRBV6-5 and J is TRBJ1-2; 7 nucleotides line up with TRBD1. The J segment lost 0 bases and the V segment lost 6 bases, leaving 7 bases of the junction unmatched. Germline-derived CDR1 and CDR2 are MNHEY and SVGAGI. CDR3 size: 15 residues. CDR3 nucleotide sequence: TGTGCCAGCAGGAAAGACAGGGTTCCTAACTATGGCTACACCTTC. Its protein product is CASRKDRVPNYGYTF.

This clonotype was picked up a small number of times. The V and J genes are TRBV7-9 and TRBJ1-2; D not certain. CDR1 and CDR2 from the germline V gene are SEHNR and FQNEAQ (reference sequence). Trimming removed 5 bases at V and 0 bases at J, with 10 bases between. CDR3 length: 14 amino acids. The CDR3: CASSPLSSNYGYTF. DNA of the CDR3: TGTGCCAGCAGCCCCCTCTCTTCTAACTATGGCTACACCTTC.

This clonotype was counted only a few times. The gene calls are TRBV12-3 or TRBV12-4 and TRBJ2-3; 12 nucleotides align to TRBD2. The CDR3 spans 17 residues. Germline trimming cut 3 bases from V and 5 bases from J; bases unmatched to any gene: 9. CDR3: CASSLGLAGGGKDTQYF. The CDR3 DNA reads as TGTGCCAGCAGTTTGGGTCTAGCGGGAGGGGGTAAAGATACGCAGTATTTT.

Comments on this clonotype: A read error may produce the germline difference seen at one junction end. The chain is built from TRBV20-1 and TRBJ1-6; D perhaps matches TRBD1 (5 bases). The CDR3 sequence is 15 residues long. Germline assignment: CDR1 DFQATT and CDR2 SNEGSKA (reference sequence). CDR3 loop: CSARVRGGYNSPLHF. For the CDR3, the DNA is TGCAGTGCCAGAGTAAGGGGTGGATATAATTCACCCCTCCACTTT.

This clonotype came up a few times. The V and J genes are TRBV12-3 or TRBV12-4 and TRBJ1-5; tentatively, D is TRBD1 (5 bases). The V and J ends lost 3 bases and 6 bases respectively, with 15 bases between them. This CDR3 region has 15 residues. The CDR3 protein is CASSFQGSNGQPQHF. CDR3 DNA sequence: TGTGCCAGCAGTTTTCAGGGATCAAATGGTCAGCCCCAGCATTTT.

In its sample, this clonotype was seen many times. V is TRBV20-1 and J is TRBJ2-7, with D unresolved. The CDR3 has 14 residues. Trimming took 0 bases from V and 3 from J, leaving 12 bases between them. Germline assignment: CDR1 DFQATT and CDR2 SNEGSKA (reference sequence). CDR3 sequence (DNA): TGCAGTGCTAGAGATCCACCAGCGAACTACGAGCAGTACTTC. The encoded protein is CSARDPPANYEQYF.

This clonotype has ten or more counts. The chain carries TRBV7-2 and TRBJ2-7; the match to TRBD1 covers 8 bases. CDR1 SGHTA and CDR2 FQGNSA come from the germline V gene. The V gene end was trimmed by 5 bases and the J gene end by 5 bases; junction bases not matched to a gene: 8. The CDR3 is 14 residues long. The CDR3 DNA sequence: TGTGCCAGCAGCCGTCCGGACAGGGCCCACGAGCAGTACTTC. Its protein product is CASSRPDRAHEQYF.

For the CDR3, the DNA is TGCAGTGCTAGGGCCGCGGCGAAAGGCACAGATACGCAGTATTTT. Its protein product is CSARAAAKGTDTQYF. This chain links TRBV20-1 with TRBJ2-3; D not resolved. CDR1 is DFQATT, CDR2 SNEGSKA, per germline (reference sequence). The CDR3 has 15 amino acids. Trimming took off 3 bases at V and 1 base at J, with 14 bases between the two ends.

The chain has TRBV5-1 and TRBJ2-5; D possibly corresponds to TRBD1 (6 bases). Per the germline V gene, CDR1 is SGHRS and CDR2 is YFSETQ. The CDR3 runs to 16 residues. V lost 2 bases, J lost 3 bases, and 17 bases lay in between. CDR3 in DNA: TGCGCCAGCAGCTTCCGCCCGGGACAAAGAGAAGAGACCCAGTACTTC. Its protein is CASSFRPGQREETQYF.

This clonotype has just a few counts. This chain connects TRBV12-5 to TRBJ2-1; TRBD1 matches 7 bases. V shed 10 bases and J 5 bases; nucleotides not matched to a gene: 8. CDR1 and CDR2 from the germline V gene are LGHNT and FRNRAP. The CDR3 sequence is 13 residues long. CDR3 DNA: TGTGCTACCGCCCGGACAGGAAACAATGAGCAGTTCTTC. Protein: CATARTGNNEQFF.